The sequence of this T cell receptor beta chain was determined in a study of blood T cell repertoires in COVID-19. About the study: Sources were T cells, B-cell-depleted T cells, or PBMCs; the material itself was cDNA or gDNA.

After removal of 7 bases from V and 5 bases from J, the junction contained 10 bases not matched to a gene. The CDR3 runs 14 residues. CDR1 and CDR2 (germline): LNHDA, SQIVND (reference sequence). In the source study's methods: Amplification of reference gene primers was used by the study to estimate nucleated cell counts. Using immunoSEQ multiplex PCR, the repertoire was profiled, and TCRdb retains in-frame clones only, with some absent. The D gene and trimming were derived from the DNA, and the V and J assignments and clone size from that table. The data contain around 280,000 clones, about nine tenths of them singletons.

Specimen: peripheral blood. The V and J genes are TRBV19 and TRBJ1-2; 7 bases are shared with TRBD1. The receptor comes from a woman aged 45-65 years who had recovered from COVID-19. CDR3 sequence (DNA): TGTGCCAGTACCGCCGGGACAGACTTTTATGGCTACACCTTC. Residues: CASTAGTDFYGYTF.